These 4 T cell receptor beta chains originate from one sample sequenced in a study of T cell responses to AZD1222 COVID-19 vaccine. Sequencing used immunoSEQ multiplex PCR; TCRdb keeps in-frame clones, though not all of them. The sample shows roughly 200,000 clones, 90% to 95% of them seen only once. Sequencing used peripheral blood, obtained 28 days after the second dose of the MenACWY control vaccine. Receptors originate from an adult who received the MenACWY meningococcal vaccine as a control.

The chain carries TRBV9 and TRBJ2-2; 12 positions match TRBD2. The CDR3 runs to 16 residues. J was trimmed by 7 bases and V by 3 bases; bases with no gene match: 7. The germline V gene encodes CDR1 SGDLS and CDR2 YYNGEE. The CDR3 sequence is CASSASGRALVGELFF. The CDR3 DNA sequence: TGTGCCAGCAGCGCTAGCGGGAGGGCCTTGGTCGGGGAGCTGTTTTTT.

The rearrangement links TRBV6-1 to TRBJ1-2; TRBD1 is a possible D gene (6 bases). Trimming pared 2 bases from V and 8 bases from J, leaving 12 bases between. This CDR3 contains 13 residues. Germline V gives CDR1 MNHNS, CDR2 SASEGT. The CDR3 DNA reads TGTGCCAGCAGTGAAAATGCAGGGGCCGGCTACACCTTC. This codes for CASSENAGAGYTF.

The CDR3 loop reads CASSQEELRELFF. For the CDR3, the DNA is TGTGCCAGCAGCCAAGAAGAGTTGCGGGAGCTGTTTTTT. The chain uses TRBV14 and TRBJ2-2; D uncertain. V was cut by 0 bases and J by 9 bases, with 8 bases left in between. The CDR3 has 13 amino acids. CDR1 and CDR2 from the germline V gene are SGHDN and FVKESK.

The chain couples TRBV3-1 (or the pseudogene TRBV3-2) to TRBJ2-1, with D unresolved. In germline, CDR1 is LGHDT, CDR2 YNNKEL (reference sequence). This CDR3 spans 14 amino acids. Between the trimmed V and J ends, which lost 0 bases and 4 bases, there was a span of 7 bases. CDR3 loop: CASSQDIGYNEQFF. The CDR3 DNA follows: TGTGCCAGCAGCCAAGATATAGGTTACAATGAGCAGTTCTTC.